This entry describes one TCR beta chain. The record originates from a study of blood T cell repertoires in COVID-19. Across the study: Italy, Spain and the United States were the sources of the convalescent and acute COVID-19 samples.

Germline assignment: CDR1 MDHEN and CDR2 SYDVKM. Trimming took off 6 bases at V and 5 bases at J, with 16 bases between the two ends. This CDR3 spans 15 amino acids. The assay was immunoSEQ multiplex PCR, and TCRdb's table has in-frame clones only and misses some. The data contain about 270,000 clones, 65% to 90% of them singletons. The chain uses TRBV28 and TRBJ1-4; D gene ambiguous. Sequencing was done on a sample of peripheral blood. This receptor was obtained from a human donor in a cohort sampled during active COVID-19. The CDR3 DNA is TGTGCCAGCAGACCGCTCGGTGTGTCGAATGAAAAACTGTTTTTT. It codes for CASRPLGVSNEKLFF. The variable domain in full, completed from reference TRBV28 and TRBJ1-4, reads DVKVTQSSRYLVKRTGEKVFLECVQDMDHENMFWYRQDPGLGLRLIYFSYDVKMKEKGDIPEGYSVSREKKERFSLILESASTNQTSMYLCASRPLGVSNEKLFFGSGTQLSVL.